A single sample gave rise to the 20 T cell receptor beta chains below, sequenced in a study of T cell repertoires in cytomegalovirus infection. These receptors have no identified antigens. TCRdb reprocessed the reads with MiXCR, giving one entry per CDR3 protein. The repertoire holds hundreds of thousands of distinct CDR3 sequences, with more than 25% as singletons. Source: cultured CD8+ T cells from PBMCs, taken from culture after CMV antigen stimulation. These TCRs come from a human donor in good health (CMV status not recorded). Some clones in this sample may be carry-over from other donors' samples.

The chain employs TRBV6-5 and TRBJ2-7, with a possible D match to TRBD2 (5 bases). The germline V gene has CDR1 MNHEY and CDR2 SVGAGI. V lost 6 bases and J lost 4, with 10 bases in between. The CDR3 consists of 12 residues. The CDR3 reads CASRGDKYEQYV. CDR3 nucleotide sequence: TGTGCCAGCAGGGGAGACAAGTACGAGCAGTACGTC.

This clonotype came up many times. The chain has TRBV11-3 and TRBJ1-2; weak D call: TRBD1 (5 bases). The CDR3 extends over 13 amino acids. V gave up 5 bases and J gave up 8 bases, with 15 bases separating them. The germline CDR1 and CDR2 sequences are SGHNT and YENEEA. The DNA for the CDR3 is TGTGCCAGCAGCCAAAGAAGTGGGGACGGCTACACCTTC. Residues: CASSQRSGDGYTF. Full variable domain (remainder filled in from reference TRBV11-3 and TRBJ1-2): EAGVVQSPRYKIIEKKQPVAFWCNPISGHNTLYWYLQNLGQGPELLIRYENEEAVDDSQLPKDRFSAERLKGVDSTLKIQPAELGDSAVYLCASSQRSGDGYTFGSGTRLTVV.

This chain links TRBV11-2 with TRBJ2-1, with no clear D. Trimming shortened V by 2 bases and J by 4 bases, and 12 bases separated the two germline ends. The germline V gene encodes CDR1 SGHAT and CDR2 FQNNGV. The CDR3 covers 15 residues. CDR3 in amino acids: CASSLSGTKYNEQFF. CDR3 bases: TGTGCCAGCAGCTTAAGTGGCACCAAATACAATGAGCAGTTCTTC.

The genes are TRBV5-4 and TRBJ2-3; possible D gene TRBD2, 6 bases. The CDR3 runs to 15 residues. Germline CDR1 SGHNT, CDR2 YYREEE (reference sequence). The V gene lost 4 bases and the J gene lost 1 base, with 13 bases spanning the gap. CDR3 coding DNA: TGTGCCAGCAGCCCTGGGGGGTACGGCACAGATACGCAGTATTTT. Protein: CASSPGGYGTDTQYF.

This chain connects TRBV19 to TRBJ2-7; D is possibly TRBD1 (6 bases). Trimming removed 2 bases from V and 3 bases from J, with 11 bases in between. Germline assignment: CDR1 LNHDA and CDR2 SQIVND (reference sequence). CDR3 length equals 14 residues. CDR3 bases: TGTGCCAGTAGTATATTGGGACAAGACTACGAGCAGTACTTC. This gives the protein CASSILGQDYEQYF.

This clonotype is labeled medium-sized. CDR3 coding DNA: TGTGCCAGCAGCCGGGGGGGAGTGAACACTGAAGCTTTCTTT. Protein sequence: CASSRGGVNTEAFF. The rearrangement joins TRBV7-6 to TRBJ1-1, with D perhaps TRBD1 (5 bases). The V gene's germline CDR1 is SGHVS and CDR2 FNYEAQ. The CDR3 runs 14 residues. With 5 bases removed from V and 0 bases from J, the gap between germline ends came to 10 bases. The variable domain in full, with the rest retrieved from reference TRBV7-6 and TRBJ1-1, is GAGVSQSPRYKVTKRGQDVALRCDPISGHVSLYWYRQALGQGPEFLTYFNYEAQQDKSGLPNDRFSAERPEGSISTLTIQRTEQRDSAMYRCASSRGGVNTEAFFGQGTRLTVV.

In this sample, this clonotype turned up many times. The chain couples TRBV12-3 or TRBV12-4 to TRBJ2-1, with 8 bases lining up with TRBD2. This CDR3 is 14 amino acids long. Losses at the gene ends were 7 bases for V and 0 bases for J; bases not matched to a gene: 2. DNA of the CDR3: TGTGCCAGCAACCGGGGGGGCTCCTACAATGAGCAGTTCTTC. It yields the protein CASNRGGSYNEQFF.

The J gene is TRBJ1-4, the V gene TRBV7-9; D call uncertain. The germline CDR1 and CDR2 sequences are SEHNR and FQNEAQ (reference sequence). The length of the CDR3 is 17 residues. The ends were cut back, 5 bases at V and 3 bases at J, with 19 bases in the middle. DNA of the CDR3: TGTGCCAGCAGCCCACGCCGGGATGATATAGCTAATGAAAAACTGTTTTTT. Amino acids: CASSPRRDDIANEKLFF.

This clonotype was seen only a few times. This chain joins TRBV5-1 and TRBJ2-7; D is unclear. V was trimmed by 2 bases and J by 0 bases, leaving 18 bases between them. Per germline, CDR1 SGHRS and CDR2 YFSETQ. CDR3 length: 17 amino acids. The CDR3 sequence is CASSLGPWDPSSYEQYF. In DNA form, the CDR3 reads TGCGCCAGCAGCTTAGGGCCCTGGGATCCGAGCTCCTACGAGCAGTACTTC.

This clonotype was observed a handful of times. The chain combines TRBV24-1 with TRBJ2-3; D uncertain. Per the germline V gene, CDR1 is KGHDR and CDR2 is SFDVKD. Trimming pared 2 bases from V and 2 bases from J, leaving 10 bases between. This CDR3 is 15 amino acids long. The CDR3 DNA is TGTGCCACCAGTGATTCCAGGTACCACACAGATACGCAGTATTTT. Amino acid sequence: CATSDSRYHTDTQYF.

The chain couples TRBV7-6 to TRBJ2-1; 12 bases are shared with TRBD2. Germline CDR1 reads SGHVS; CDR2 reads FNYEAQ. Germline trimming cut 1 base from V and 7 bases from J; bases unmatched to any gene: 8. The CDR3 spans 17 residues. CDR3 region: CASSLGGPSGGANEQFF. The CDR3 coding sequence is TGTGCCAGCAGCTTAGGAGGTCCTAGCGGGGGGGCGAATGAGCAGTTCTTC.

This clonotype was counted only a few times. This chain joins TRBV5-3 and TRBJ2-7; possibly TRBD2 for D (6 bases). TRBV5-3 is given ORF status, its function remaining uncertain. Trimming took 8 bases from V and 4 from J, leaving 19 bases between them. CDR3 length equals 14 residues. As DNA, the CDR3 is TGTGCCAGCAGCCTGCCCGGGGGAGAATACGAGCAGTACTTC. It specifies CASSLPGGEYEQYF.

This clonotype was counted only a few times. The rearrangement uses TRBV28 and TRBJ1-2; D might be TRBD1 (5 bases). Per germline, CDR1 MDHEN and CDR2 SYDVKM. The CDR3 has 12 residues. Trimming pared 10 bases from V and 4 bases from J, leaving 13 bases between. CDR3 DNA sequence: TGTGCCACCGGGGCTCGGGGCTATGGCTACACCTTC. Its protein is CATGARGYGYTF.

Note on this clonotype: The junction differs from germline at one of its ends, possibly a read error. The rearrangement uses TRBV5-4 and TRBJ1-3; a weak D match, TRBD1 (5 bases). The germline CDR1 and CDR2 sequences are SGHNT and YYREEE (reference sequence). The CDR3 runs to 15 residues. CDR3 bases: TGTGCCAACAGCTGGCGCAGGGAAACTGGAAACACCATATATTTT. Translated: CANSWRRETGNTIYF.

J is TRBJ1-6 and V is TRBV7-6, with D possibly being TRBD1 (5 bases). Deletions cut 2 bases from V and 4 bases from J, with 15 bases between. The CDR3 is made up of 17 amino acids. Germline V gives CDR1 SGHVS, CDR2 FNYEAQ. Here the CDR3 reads CASSLPSQTDYNSPLHF. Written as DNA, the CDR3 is TGTGCCAGCAGCTTACCCTCGCAGACAGATTATAATTCACCCCTCCACTTT.

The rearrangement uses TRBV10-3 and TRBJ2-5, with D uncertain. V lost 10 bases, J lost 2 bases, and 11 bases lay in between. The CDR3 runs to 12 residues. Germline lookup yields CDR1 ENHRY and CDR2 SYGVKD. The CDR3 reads CATLDRQETQYF. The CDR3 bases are TGTGCCACTTTGGACCGTCAAGAGACCCAGTACTTC.

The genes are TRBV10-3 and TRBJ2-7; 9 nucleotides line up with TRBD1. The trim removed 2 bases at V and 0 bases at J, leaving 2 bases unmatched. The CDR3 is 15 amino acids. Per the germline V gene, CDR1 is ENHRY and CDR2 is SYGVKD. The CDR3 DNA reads TGTGCCATCAGTGAGGGACAGGGGAGCTCCTACGAGCAGTACGTC. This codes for CAISEGQGSSYEQYV.

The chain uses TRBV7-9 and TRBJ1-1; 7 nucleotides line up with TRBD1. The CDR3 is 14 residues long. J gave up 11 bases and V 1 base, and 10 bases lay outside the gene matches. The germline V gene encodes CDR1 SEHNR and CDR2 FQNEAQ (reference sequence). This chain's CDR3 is CASSLVDPQGWAFF. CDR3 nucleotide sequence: TGTGCCAGCAGCTTAGTAGATCCACAGGGGTGGGCTTTCTTT.

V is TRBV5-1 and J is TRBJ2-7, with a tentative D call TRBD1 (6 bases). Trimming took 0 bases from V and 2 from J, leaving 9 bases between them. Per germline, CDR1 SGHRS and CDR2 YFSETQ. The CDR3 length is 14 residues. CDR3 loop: CASSLATGTYEQYV. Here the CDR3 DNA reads TGCGCCAGCAGCTTGGCCACAGGGACCTACGAGCAGTACGTC.

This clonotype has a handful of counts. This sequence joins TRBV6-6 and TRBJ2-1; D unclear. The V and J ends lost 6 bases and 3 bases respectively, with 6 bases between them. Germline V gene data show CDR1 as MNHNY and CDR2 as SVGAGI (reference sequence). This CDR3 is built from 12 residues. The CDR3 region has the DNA TGTGCCAGCAGGGGGTTCTACAATGAGCAGTTCTTC. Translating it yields CASRGFYNEQFF.